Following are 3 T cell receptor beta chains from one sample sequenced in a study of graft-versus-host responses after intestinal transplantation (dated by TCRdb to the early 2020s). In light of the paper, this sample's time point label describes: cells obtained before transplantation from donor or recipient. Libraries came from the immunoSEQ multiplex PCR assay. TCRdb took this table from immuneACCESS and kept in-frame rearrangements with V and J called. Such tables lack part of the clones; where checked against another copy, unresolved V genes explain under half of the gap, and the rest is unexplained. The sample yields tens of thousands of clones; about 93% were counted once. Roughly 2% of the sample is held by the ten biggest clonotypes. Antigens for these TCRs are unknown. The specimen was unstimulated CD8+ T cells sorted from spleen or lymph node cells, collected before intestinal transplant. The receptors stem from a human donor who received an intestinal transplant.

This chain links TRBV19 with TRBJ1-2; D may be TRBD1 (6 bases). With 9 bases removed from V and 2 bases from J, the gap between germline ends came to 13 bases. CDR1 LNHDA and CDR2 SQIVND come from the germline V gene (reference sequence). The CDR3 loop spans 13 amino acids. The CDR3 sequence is CASRTAINYGYTF. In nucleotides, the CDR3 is TGTGCCAGCCGGACAGCCATCAACTATGGCTACACCTTC.

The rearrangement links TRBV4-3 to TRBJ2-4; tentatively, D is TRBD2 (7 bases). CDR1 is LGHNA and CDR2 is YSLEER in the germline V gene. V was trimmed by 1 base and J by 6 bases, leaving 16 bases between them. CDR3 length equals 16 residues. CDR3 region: CASSQGGSGGGNIQYF. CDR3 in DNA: TGCGCCAGCAGCCAAGGGGGTTCGGGGGGCGGAAACATTCAGTACTTC.

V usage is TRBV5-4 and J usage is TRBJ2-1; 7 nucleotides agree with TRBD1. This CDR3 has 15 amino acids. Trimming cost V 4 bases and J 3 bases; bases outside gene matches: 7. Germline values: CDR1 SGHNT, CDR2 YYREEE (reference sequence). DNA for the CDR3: TGTGCCAGCAGCCTTCCAGGACAGGTCTACAATGAGCAGTTCTTC. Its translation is CASSLPGQVYNEQFF.